Listed below are T cell receptor beta chains from one sample, sequenced in a study of T cell changes during pregnancy in multiple sclerosis. Using immunoSEQ multiplex PCR, the repertoire was profiled, and TCRdb retains in-frame clones only, with some absent. Here the sample spans 14,000 or so clones, roughly 93% being singletons. Here the sequenced sample was peripheral blood, taken in the second trimester of pregnancy. The receptors were gathered from a female donor in good health, enrolled as a control in a pregnancy study. Each CDR3 is given with its conserved first and last residue. Each record gives: V gene, CDR3 length, J gene, D gene, clone size, CDR3 DNA, CDR3 protein. D genes are given only for firm matches. Where a row states a size, it is once, few, many or the class of an expanded clone; other rows omit it.

V gene: TRBV19; CDR3 length: 14; J gene: TRBJ2-7; D gene: -; clone size: -; CDR3 DNA: TGTGCCAGTAGTATGAGGGAAGGCACCTACGAGCAGTACTTC; CDR3 protein: CASSMREGTYEQYF
V gene: TRBV7-3; CDR3 length: 16; J gene: TRBJ1-1; D gene: TRBD1; clone size: few; CDR3 DNA: TGTGCCAGCAGCTTATACGGGACAGGGTTGGACACTGAAGCTTTCTTT; CDR3 protein: CASSLYGTGLDTEAFF
V gene: TRBV6-4; CDR3 length: 15; J gene: TRBJ2-1; D gene: -; clone size: few; CDR3 DNA: TGTGCCAGCAGTGTGTCTAGCTCGTCCTACAATGAGCAGTTCTTC; CDR3 protein: CASSVSSSSYNEQFF
V gene: TRBV6-6; CDR3 length: 15; J gene: TRBJ1-5; D gene: TRBD1; clone size: -; CDR3 DNA: TGTGCCAGCACCCACCAGGGGGAAGGGTTTCAGCCCCAGCATTTT; CDR3 protein: CASTHQGEGFQPQHF
V gene: TRBV6-6; CDR3 length: 15; J gene: TRBJ2-2; D gene: -; clone size: -; CDR3 DNA: TGTGCCAGCAGTGACCGGGGACTTCCCACCGGGGAGCTGTTTTTT; CDR3 protein: CASSDRGLPTGELFF
V gene: TRBV19; CDR3 length: 15; J gene: TRBJ2-1; D gene: -; clone size: -; CDR3 DNA: TGTGCCAGTAGTAACCCAGCGGACTATTACAATGAGCAGTTCTTC; CDR3 protein: CASSNPADYYNEQFF
V gene: TRBV10-3; CDR3 length: 14; J gene: TRBJ2-5; D gene: TRBD1; clone size: -; CDR3 DNA: TGTGCCATCAGTGAGGGACAGGGGAGAGAGACCCAGTACTTC; CDR3 protein: CAISEGQGRETQYF
V gene: TRBV5-1; CDR3 length: 16; J gene: TRBJ2-3; D gene: TRBD2; clone size: -; CDR3 DNA: TGCGCCAGCAGCCTGGACGGAGCGGGAAGCACAGATACGCAGTATTTT; CDR3 protein: CASSLDGAGSTDTQYF
V gene: TRBV4-2; CDR3 length: 14; J gene: TRBJ2-1; D gene: TRBD2; clone size: -; CDR3 DNA: TGTGCCAGCAGCCAAGGGGGTAGCGGGGGGGAGCAGTTCTTC; CDR3 protein: CASSQGGSGGEQFF
V gene: TRBV6-4; CDR3 length: 15; J gene: TRBJ2-1; D gene: -; clone size: -; CDR3 DNA: TGTGCCAGCAGTGGTCGCCCGAGCTCCTACAATGAGCAGTTCTTC; CDR3 protein: CASSGRPSSYNEQFF
V gene: TRBV6-1; CDR3 length: 14; J gene: TRBJ1-5; D gene: -; clone size: -; CDR3 DNA: TGTGCCAGCAGACCCGGGAATCCCAATCAGCCCCAGCATTTT; CDR3 protein: CASRPGNPNQPQHF
V gene: TRBV4-3; CDR3 length: 14; J gene: TRBJ1-1; D gene: -; clone size: -; CDR3 DNA: TGCGCCAGCAGTACGGGACACGCGAACACTGAAGCTTTCTTT; CDR3 protein: CASSTGHANTEAFF
V gene: TRBV21-1; CDR3 length: 16; J gene: TRBJ2-1; D gene: -; clone size: -; CDR3 DNA: TGTGCCAGCAGCGTTGCTCGGGCTAGCGGGAGTAATGAGCAGTTCTTC; CDR3 protein: CASSVARASGSNEQFF
V gene: TRBV11-2; CDR3 length: 14; J gene: TRBJ2-2; D gene: TRBD2; clone size: -; CDR3 DNA: TGTGCCAGCAGCACGAGCGGGAGCCTCGGGGAGCTGTTTTTT; CDR3 protein: CASSTSGSLGELFF
V gene: TRBV7-9; CDR3 length: 14; J gene: TRBJ2-2; D gene: TRBD1; clone size: -; CDR3 DNA: TGTGCCAGCAGCTTCGGGACAGATACCGGGGAGCTGTTTTTT; CDR3 protein: CASSFGTDTGELFF
V gene: TRBV7-9; CDR3 length: 16; J gene: TRBJ2-3; D gene: TRBD2; clone size: -; CDR3 DNA: TGTGCCAGCAGCTTATGGGCTAGCGGGTTCACAGATACGCAGTATTTT; CDR3 protein: CASSLWASGFTDTQYF
V gene: TRBV4-3; CDR3 length: 15; J gene: TRBJ2-7; D gene: TRBD1; clone size: once; CDR3 DNA: TGCGCCAGCAGCCAAGGGTTTAGGGGGCGCAACGAGCAGTACTTC; CDR3 protein: CASSQGFRGRNEQYF
V gene: TRBV6-5; CDR3 length: 13; J gene: TRBJ1-1; D gene: TRBD1; clone size: -; CDR3 DNA: TGTGCCAGCAGCCGACAGGGTAACACTGAAGCTTTCTTT; CDR3 protein: CASSRQGNTEAFF
V gene: TRBV14; CDR3 length: 13; J gene: TRBJ2-1; D gene: TRBD2; clone size: few; CDR3 DNA: TGTGCCAGCAGCCCCCCGGGACTACATGAGCAGTTCTTC; CDR3 protein: CASSPPGLHEQFF
V gene: TRBV5-8; CDR3 length: 13; J gene: TRBJ2-7; D gene: -; clone size: -; CDR3 DNA: TGTGCCAGCACGCTACCGGACAGCTACGAGCAGTACTTC; CDR3 protein: CASTLPDSYEQYF